This entry lists 3 T cell receptor beta chains sequenced from one sample in a study of early T cells in non-severe SARS-CoV-2 infection. MiXCR, applied by TCRdb to the 5' RACE reads, yields one record per CDR3 protein. The table lists about 64,000 distinct CDR3 sequences, more than 7% of them singletons, with 13% in the top ten. The sample here was whole blood, taken at baseline. The origin of the receptors is an adult who was a healthcare worker with PCR-confirmed SARS-CoV-2 infection or an uninfected control (not recorded which).

The gene calls are TRBV7-9 and TRBJ2-7, with D possibly called TRBD1 or TRBD2 (6 bases each). Per germline, CDR1 SEHNR and CDR2 FQNEAQ (reference sequence). Trimming took 1 base from V and 4 from J, leaving 17 bases between them. There are 16 residues in the CDR3. CDR3 DNA: TGTGCCAGCAGCTTAGAAGGAGGGGGGACACCATACGAGCAGTACTTC. It specifies CASSLEGGGTPYEQYF.

This clonotype was seen a handful of times. The chain has TRBV2 and TRBJ1-1; no clear D gene. V was shortened by 6 bases and J by 1 base, with 12 bases between the two germline ends. From germline, CDR1 is SNHLY and CDR2 FYNNEI. The CDR3 spans 14 residues. The CDR3: CASSFNQANTEAFF. DNA for the CDR3: TGTGCCAGCAGCTTCAATCAGGCGAACACTGAAGCTTTCTTT.

The V gene is TRBV7-8, the J gene TRBJ2-7, with D possibly called TRBD1 or TRBD2 (5 bases each). V lost 0 bases to trimming and J lost 5 bases, with 11 bases between them. The length of the CDR3 is 14 residues. Looked up from germline, CDR1 is SGHVS and CDR2 is FQNEAQ. The DNA of the CDR3 is TGTGCCAGCAGCTTAGCTCCGGGGCGGGACGAGCAGTACTTC. Translation gives CASSLAPGRDEQYF.